This TCR beta chain was retrieved from a study of T cells in Graves' hyperthyroidism and ophthalmopathy. Findings and limits, study-wide: A model built on 13 V-J features separated ophthalmopathy from stable hyperthyroidism. Blood held most thyroid clonotypes expanded above 0.001 frequency.

Remarks on this clonotype: Its antigen remains unknown.

Germline values: CDR1 SGHRS, CDR2 YFSETQ. CDR3 length: 15 residues. The study left out patients who had uncontrolled infection, other autoimmune disease, pregnancy or lactation. Amplified TCR beta CDR3 regions derived from RNA transcripts. First-round RT-PCR of the TCR CDR3 relied on the HTBI primer set. TCRdb analysed the multiplex PCR reads with MiXCR anew, one entry per CDR3 protein. The sample gives approximately 640,000 distinct CDR3 sequences, just under 45% of which show up once; about 7% is in the top ten. The source material was peripheral blood or thyroid tissue (not recorded which). This TCR was sampled from an adult man with Graves' disease, either hyperthyroidism or ophthalmopathy (not recorded which). This chain connects TRBV5-1 to TRBJ2-7; TRBD1 is a possible D gene (5 bases). Gene TRBJ2-1 matches the end of the DNA better, so the J call may be wrong. The CDR3 DNA follows: TGCGCCAGCAGCTTGGCAGGGTTTGGGTACAATGAGCAGTTCTTC. Translated, it gives CASSLAGFGYNEQFF.